This record covers a single T cell receptor (beta chain). Its antigen is as yet unknown. This CDR3 contains 14 residues. Germline V CDR1 and CDR2: SGHNT, YYREEE (reference sequence). V shed 4 bases and J 5 bases; nucleotides not matched to a gene: 5. The sample comes from a study of cytomegalovirus exposure and HLA in healthy donors. Overall study findings and caveats: The authors enumerated over 150 TCR beta chains as linked to cytomegalovirus. Likely technical artifact: a cluster of highly shared sequence variants. The later analysis indicated that the majority of CMV-associated TCR beta chains appeared HLA-restricted. Cytomegalovirus status, reportedly, was diagnosed with high specificity and sensitivity by the classifier.

Use of 60 Vbeta and 13 Jbeta primers characterized the PCR. Profiled with immunoSEQ multiplex PCR; TCRdb holds only in-frame clones, not every one. The sample includes approximately 150,000 clones, roughly 80% of them seen just once. V and J are TRBV5-4 and TRBJ2-3, with TRBD2 matching over 9 bases. The sequenced material came from PBMCs. The TCR originated in a woman in her forties or fifties in good health and CMV-seronegative. Here the CDR3 DNA reads TGTGCCAGCAGCCTAGCGGGGTGGGGAGATACGCAGTATTTT. The encoded protein is CASSLAGWGDTQYF.